One and the same sample provided the 21 T cell receptor beta chains below, sequenced in a study of response to subunit inactivated influenza vaccine listed by TCRdb under 2018. Libraries came from RT-PCR. Sequencing relied on an Illumina HiSeq 2500. TCRdb reran the public reads through fastp at Q25 and MiXCR, keeping productive beta chains. Rows are combined by CDR3 protein, so each entry shows the most common genes and DNA. The table for this sample lists 450,000 to 600,000 distinct CDR3 sequences; about 7.2% of them were counted only once. The top ten clones comprise roughly 14% of the sample. Sequenced material: PBMCs from blood, taken 23 months after vaccination. The origin of the receptors is a man aged 50-75 years who received an inactivated influenza vaccine. Donor details come from another sample of the same person, matched by shared clones.

This clonotype occurred many times. This chain joins TRBV15 and TRBJ2-1, with D possibly TRBD2 on 6 matching bases. The CDR3 is 16 residues long. The V gene's germline CDR1 is LNHNV and CDR2 YYDKDF (reference sequence). With 3 bases removed from V and 4 bases from J, the gap between germline ends came to 16 bases. CDR3 nucleotide sequence: TGTGCCACCAGCAGGGGGGTGCGGGGAGCTTACAATGAGCAGTTCTTC. It yields the protein CATSRGVRGAYNEQFF. The full variable domain, with the rest looked up from reference TRBV15 and TRBJ2-1, is DAMVIQNPRYQVTQFGKPVTLSCSQTLNHNVMYWYQQKSSQAPKLLFHYYDKDFNNEADTPDNFQSRRPNTSFCFLDIRSPGLGDTAMYLCATSRGVRGAYNEQFFGPGTRLTVL.

This clonotype was picked up many times. V gene TRBV4-3 combines with J gene TRBJ1-4, with D unclear. This CDR3 spans 18 amino acids. Per germline, CDR1 LGHNA and CDR2 YSLEER. V lost 1 base to trimming and J lost 4 bases, with 19 bases between them. The DNA for the CDR3 is TGCGCCAGCAGCCAAGTGGCTTCCGTCGGAGGCCGTAATGAAAAACTGTTTTTT. This translates into CASSQVASVGGRNEKLFF.

In its sample, this clonotype was seen many times. The chain employs TRBV24-1 and TRBJ1-1; TRBD1 matches 8 bases. Germline loops: CDR1 KGHDR, CDR2 SFDVKD. The V gene end was trimmed by 0 bases and the J gene end by 8 bases; junction bases not matched to a gene: 1. CDR3 size: 13 residues. CDR3 DNA sequence: TGTGCCACCAGTGATTTGGGGGACAGGGAAGCTTTCTTT. Its protein is CATSDLGDREAFF.

In this sample, this clonotype turned up a few times. V and J are TRBV7-2 and TRBJ2-3; 7 bases map to TRBD2. Germline loops: CDR1 SGHTA, CDR2 FQGNSA. This CDR3 has 15 amino acids. J lost 2 bases, V lost 5 bases, and 7 bases had no gene match. CDR3 in DNA: TGTGCCAGCAGCACCGGGACTACGTTCACAGATACGCAGTATTTT. Translating gives CASSTGTTFTDTQYF.

Ten or more counts support this clonotype. The rearrangement uses TRBV5-1 and TRBJ2-7, with a tentative D call TRBD2 (6 bases). V dropped 3 bases and J dropped 9 bases, with 19 bases sitting between them. Per germline, CDR1 SGHRS and CDR2 YFSETQ. The CDR3 loop spans 14 amino acids. The CDR3 sequence is CASSSTSSAPVQYF. The CDR3 nucleotides are TGCGCCAGCAGCTCGACTAGTAGTGCCCCAGTGCAGTACTTC.

This clonotype was picked up a small number of times. The chain has TRBV4-2 and TRBJ1-5, with a weak D call TRBD1 (6 bases). The germline gives CDR1 LGHNA, CDR2 YNFKEQ. Trimming left V 0 bases short and J 7 bases short, with 10 bases between. The length of the CDR3 is 14 residues. CDR3 coding DNA: TGTGCCAGCAGCCAAGATTGGGGGGCACAGCCCCAGCATTTT. Residues: CASSQDWGAQPQHF.

This clonotype was detected only a few times. J is TRBJ2-5 and V is TRBV4-3; D tentatively reads TRBD1 or TRBD2 (6 bases each). Germline V lookup: CDR1 LGHNA, CDR2 YSLEER. The CDR3 consists of 17 residues. Trimming stripped 0 bases from V and 5 bases from J, with 19 bases between. The CDR3 reads CASSQEWGGGPGETQYF. The CDR3 nucleotides are TGCGCCAGCAGCCAAGAGTGGGGTGGGGGGCCCGGGGAGACCCAGTACTTC.

This clonotype was counted a few times. The chain recombines TRBV24-1 with TRBJ2-5; no definite D call. V was pared by 4 bases and J by 5 bases, with 19 bases between. This CDR3 is 16 amino acids long. Germline-derived CDR1 and CDR2 are KGHDR and SFDVKD. Here the CDR3 DNA reads TGTGCCACCAGTGAAAGAGGTGGCACTTCTCGGGAGACCCAGTACTTC. Protein: CATSERGGTSRETQYF.

This clonotype was seen a handful of times. The chain couples TRBV29-1 to TRBJ2-4; TRBD1 matches 11 bases. J lost 7 bases, V lost 6 bases, and 8 bases had no gene match. CDR1 is SQVTM and CDR2 is ANQGSEA in the germline V gene. The CDR3 runs 14 residues. This CDR3 reads CSVRDRGLGNIQYF. The CDR3 DNA reads TGCAGCGTCCGGGACAGGGGGTTAGGGAACATTCAGTACTTC.

This clonotype was picked up many times. One junction end disagrees with the germline gene, perhaps due to a read error. CDR3 sequence reads: CSASTLGTVGSTF. The DNA of the CDR3 is TGCAGTGCGTCTACCTTGGGGACTGTCGGCTCCACCTTC. The chain couples TRBV20-1 to TRBJ1-2, with D possibly being TRBD1 (5 bases). This CDR3 spans 13 amino acids. The germline V gene has CDR1 DFQATT and CDR2 SNEGSKA (reference sequence).

This clonotype was recorded a few times. This sequence joins TRBV16 and TRBJ2-1, with TRBD1 as a possible D gene (5 bases). Germline CDR1 KGHSY, CDR2 FQNENV. The V and J ends lost 10 bases and 0 bases respectively, with 16 bases between them. This CDR3 comprises 15 residues. The CDR3 sequence: CAISKGIGSYNEQFF. CDR3 coding DNA: TGTGCCATCTCCAAGGGGATAGGCTCCTACAATGAGCAGTTCTTC.

This clonotype was recorded many times. The V gene is TRBV9, the J gene TRBJ1-2; 8 bases agree with TRBD1. Germline V gene sequence: CDR1 SGDLS, CDR2 YYNGEE. Trimming at V came to 3 bases and at J to 9 bases, leaving 10 bases not matched to a gene. CDR3 size: 14 residues. CDR3 in DNA: TGTGCCAGCAGCGAGGGAGTGGGACAGGCTCGCTACACCTTC. It is translated as CASSEGVGQARYTF.

The chain is built from TRBV12-3 or TRBV12-4 and TRBJ2-3; possibly TRBD2 for D (6 bases). The CDR3 extends over 12 amino acids. Trimming took 3 bases from V and 9 from J, leaving 10 bases between them. The CDR3 region has the DNA TGTGCCAGCAGTTTCGAGCGGGCCACGCAGTATTTT. Its protein product is CASSFERATQYF.

Written as DNA, the CDR3 is TGCAGTGCTGTCGACAGGGGGTTAACGCGAGGCGCGGAAGCTTTCTTT. Translation: CSAVDRGLTRGAEAFF. The chain is built from TRBV20-1 and TRBJ1-1, with 9 bases that match TRBD1. Trimming cost V 5 bases and J 8 bases; bases outside gene matches: 18. Germline V gene lookup returns CDR1 DFQATT and CDR2 SNEGSKA (reference sequence). The CDR3 runs to 16 residues.

This clonotype turned up a few times. The rearrangement joins TRBV29-1 to TRBJ2-7; D may be TRBD1 or TRBD2 (5 bases each). Germline CDR1 and CDR2: SQVTM and ANQGSEA. Trimming stripped 5 bases from V and 2 bases from J, with 16 bases between. The CDR3 loop spans 14 amino acids. CDR3 region: CSVSSRAGPYEQYF. Written as DNA, the CDR3 is TGCAGCGTTTCTTCGCGGGCAGGGCCCTACGAGCAGTACTTC.

There are many counts of this clonotype. The CDR3 nucleotides read TGCAGTGCTAGTTCAAGCGGATACTCCTACAATGAGCAGTTCTTC. It translates to CSASSSGYSYNEQFF. The chain employs TRBV20-1 and TRBJ2-1; D is possibly TRBD2 (5 bases). CDR1 is DFQATT and CDR2 is SNEGSKA in the germline V gene (reference sequence). Trimming left V 3 bases short and J 0 bases short, with 12 bases between. CDR3 length: 15 amino acids.

Here the CDR3 DNA reads TGTGCCTGGACTGTGGGACAGGGGGCTGGAGATACGCAGTATTTT. Protein product: CAWTVGQGAGDTQYF. This chain connects TRBV30 to TRBJ2-3, with 12 positions matching TRBD1. V dropped 4 bases and J dropped 5; count of bases not matched to a gene: 7. Germline values: CDR1 GTSNPN, CDR2 SVGIG (reference sequence). The CDR3 covers 15 residues.

This clonotype was counted only a few times. CDR3 coding DNA: TGCAGCGTTGATGTGGGAGTCTTTGAGCAGTTCTTC. The encoded protein is CSVDVGVFEQFF. The chain is built from TRBV29-1 and TRBJ2-1; perhaps TRBD2 as D (5 bases). Trimming took off 3 bases at V and 9 bases at J, with 12 bases between the two ends. The CDR3 is made up of 12 amino acids. Germline loops: CDR1 SQVTM, CDR2 ANQGSEA.

The genes are TRBV2 and TRBJ1-4; D is ambiguous. The CDR3 sequence is 11 residues long. The germline gives CDR1 SNHLY, CDR2 FYNNEI. The V and J ends lost 3 bases and 16 bases respectively, with 12 bases between them. The CDR3 bases are TGTGCCAGCAGTGATGGCTTCAGGCGGTTTTTT. It is translated as CASSDGFRRFF. Using reference TRBV2 and TRBJ1-4 for the parts outside the CDR3, the full variable domain is EPEVTQTPSHQVTQMGQEVILRCVPISNHLYFYWYRQILGQKVEFLVSFYNNEISEKSEIFDDQFSVERPDGSNFTLKIRSTKLEDSAMYFCASSDGFRRFFGSGTQLSVL.

This chain links TRBV5-1 with TRBJ2-2; D gene ambiguous. Trimming shortened V by 1 base and J by 0 bases, and 13 bases separated the two germline ends. Germline CDR1 is SGHRS and CDR2 is YFSETQ. The CDR3 has 17 residues. The CDR3 sequence: CASSLKDRIPNTGELFF. DNA for the CDR3: TGCGCCAGCAGCTTGAAGGACCGGATTCCGAACACCGGGGAGCTGTTTTTT.

This clonotype was seen only a few times. The chain is built from TRBV3-1 and TRBJ2-7; D possibly corresponds to TRBD2 (5 bases). Germline CDR1 LGHDT, CDR2 YNNKEL (reference sequence). Trimming took 1 base from V and 1 from J, leaving 11 bases between them. The CDR3 extends over 15 amino acids. The CDR3 is CASSQVSGRSYEQYF. The CDR3 bases are TGTGCCAGCAGCCAAGTCTCGGGGAGATCCTACGAGCAGTACTTC.